This TCR beta chain was captured in a study of blood T cell repertoires in COVID-19. TCRdb's table, derived via immunoSEQ multiplex PCR, lists solely in-frame clones and lacks some. The sample consists of some 270,000 clones, roughly 90% of them appearing once. The TCR comes from a man aged 40-50 years who had been exposed to COVID-19. The sequencing sample was made of PBMCs or T cells enriched from blood (not recorded which).

Here the CDR3 reads CASSQGWASGYEQFF. The CDR3 nucleotides read TGTGCCAGCAGCCAGGGTTGGGCTAGCGGGTATGAGCAGTTCTTC. The chain employs TRBV3-1 (or the pseudogene TRBV3-2) and TRBJ2-1; 8 bases fit TRBD2. This CDR3 contains 15 residues. The germline V gene encodes CDR1 LGHDT and CDR2 YNNKEL (reference sequence). The ends lost 3 bases at V and 8 bases at J; junction bases unmatched: 9.